A single sample gave rise to the 9 T cell receptor beta chains below, sequenced in a study of blood T cell repertoires in COVID-19. Generated by immunoSEQ multiplex PCR, the TCRdb table keeps only in-frame clones and is missing some. Of around 120,000 clones in the sample, 88% were seen once. Sequences were obtained from peripheral blood. The receptors come from a human donor in a cohort sampled during active COVID-19.

This clone was seen a single time. The chain couples TRBV3-1 (or the pseudogene TRBV3-2) to TRBJ2-1, with 13 bases identical to TRBD2. Germline values: CDR1 LGHDT, CDR2 YNNKEL (reference sequence). Trimming removed 5 bases from V and 4 bases from J; junction bases left unmatched: 2. There are 15 residues in the CDR3. In DNA, the CDR3 is TGTGCCAGCAGCACGACTAGCGGGGGGTACAATGAGCAGTTCTTC. Translating gives CASSTTSGGYNEQFF.

The rearrangement uses TRBV29-1 and TRBJ2-1, with 7 bases matching TRBD1. The CDR3 extends over 13 amino acids. V was pared by 6 bases and J by 5 bases, with 7 bases of the junction left unmatched. Germline-derived CDR1 and CDR2 are SQVTM and ANQGSEA. The CDR3 loop is CSVGQAWNNEQFF. For the CDR3, the DNA is TGCAGCGTCGGACAGGCTTGGAACAATGAGCAGTTCTTC.

The chain carries TRBV28 and TRBJ1-5; the D is unclear. CDR1 is MDHEN and CDR2 is SYDVKM in the germline V gene. There are 13 residues in the CDR3. V gave up 6 bases and J gave up 15 bases, with 21 bases separating them. CDR3 sequence: CASRPESRRSPHF. In DNA, the CDR3 is TGTGCCAGCAGGCCCGAGAGCAGGCGATCGCCGCATTTT.

The rearrangement links TRBV14 to TRBJ2-5; D remains unclear. Per germline, CDR1 SGHDN and CDR2 FVKESK. Between the trimmed V and J ends, which lost 3 bases and 3 bases, there was a span of 14 bases. The CDR3 totals 15 residues. CDR3 nucleotide sequence: TGTGCCAGCAGCCACAGGTCGGCTGTGGAAGAGACCCAGTACTTC. Protein sequence: CASSHRSAVEETQYF.

The chain joins TRBV7-9 to TRBJ2-5, with a tentative D call TRBD1 (5 bases). V was shortened by 5 bases and J by 5 bases, with 18 bases between the two germline ends. The length of the CDR3 is 15 residues. Germline values: CDR1 SEHNR, CDR2 FQNEAQ (reference sequence). CDR3 in amino acids: CASSPHRSLGETQYF. The CDR3 DNA reads as TGTGCCAGCAGCCCACACAGGTCTTTAGGGGAGACCCAGTACTTC.

The chain links TRBV5-6 to TRBJ2-1; D remains unclear. This CDR3 comprises 13 residues. Trimming shortened V by 5 bases and J by 7 bases, and 13 bases separated the two germline ends. Germline V gives CDR1 SGHDT, CDR2 YYEEEE. CDR3: CASRPRPANEQFF. DNA for the CDR3: TGTGCCAGCAGACCCCGTCCCGCGAATGAGCAGTTCTTC.

This sequence joins TRBV18 and TRBJ2-1; unclear D gene. Germline-derived CDR1 and CDR2 are KGHSH and LQKENI. The CDR3 contains 13 residues. The V gene lost 2 bases and the J gene lost 10 bases, with 12 bases spanning the gap. The CDR3 nucleotides are TGTGCCAGCTCACCAGAGCGAAGACTGGAGCAGTTCTTC. Amino acids: CASSPERRLEQFF.

The V call is TRBV7-2, the J call TRBJ2-7; possible D gene TRBD2, 5 bases. The germline V gene has CDR1 SGHTA and CDR2 FQGNSA. The CDR3 is 14 residues long. Trimming left V 4 bases short and J 0 bases short, with 10 bases between. The CDR3 spells CASSSSGLSYEQYF. In DNA, the CDR3 is TGTGCCAGCAGCTCCAGCGGTCTCTCCTACGAGCAGTACTTC.

CDR3 nucleotides: TGTGCCAGCAGCATTCCGGGACAGGGAAACACCGGGGAGCTGTTTTTT. It yields the protein CASSIPGQGNTGELFF. The chain is built from TRBV7-9 and TRBJ2-2; TRBD1 aligns across 9 bases. Unmatched junction bases numbered 6, after V lost 5 bases and J lost 2 bases. The CDR3 runs to 16 residues. Germline CDR1 and CDR2: SEHNR and FQNEAQ (reference sequence).